The 28 T cell receptor beta chains in this list originate from one sample, sequenced in a study of T cells in Graves' hyperthyroidism and ophthalmopathy. Amplified TCR beta CDR3 regions derived from RNA transcripts. The HTBI primer set drove a first-round RT-PCR of the TCR CDR3. TCRdb re-called the multiplex PCR reads with MiXCR, one entry per CDR3 protein. Of around 600,000 distinct CDR3 sequences in the sample, roughly 15% were seen once. Sequences were obtained from blood. These receptors originate from a woman aged 50 to 65 with Graves' ophthalmopathy.

The chain combines TRBV29-1 with TRBJ2-7; 7 bases agree with TRBD1. Germline lookup yields CDR1 SQVTM and CDR2 ANQGSEA. This CDR3 region has 14 residues. The V and J ends lost 0 bases and 1 base, in that order; junction bases with no gene match: 3. The CDR3 protein is CSVEDGTVSYEQYF. In DNA form, the CDR3 reads TGCAGCGTTGAAGACGGGACAGTATCCTACGAGCAGTACTTC.

In regard to this clonotype: Being one base from a much bigger clone, this may be a read error. The J gene is TRBJ2-7, the V gene TRBV12-3 or TRBV12-4; tentatively, D is TRBD1 (5 bases). The CDR3 extends over 15 amino acids. Between the trimmed V and J ends, which lost 4 bases and 1 base, there was a span of 14 bases. The CDR3 sequence is CASSSFRTRSYEQYF. The CDR3 DNA reads as TGTGCCAGCAGTTCTTTCCGGACAAGATCCTACGAGCAGTACTTC.

This clonotype was seen a few times. V usage is TRBV15 and J usage is TRBJ1-5; 7 nucleotides line up with TRBD1. The ends lost 5 bases at V and 5 bases at J; junction bases unmatched: 12. The CDR3 runs to 16 residues. Germline V gives CDR1 LNHNV, CDR2 YYDKDF (reference sequence). CDR3 amino acids: CATSAYYRGYDQPQHF. The CDR3 bases are TGTGCCACCAGCGCTTACTACAGGGGTTATGATCAGCCCCAGCATTTT. The full variable domain, its missing parts supplied by reference TRBV15 and TRBJ1-5, is DAMVIQNPRYQVTQFGKPVTLSCSQTLNHNVMYWYQQKSSQAPKLLFHYYDKDFNNEADTPDNFQSRRPNTSFCFLDIRSPGLGDTAMYLCATSAYYRGYDQPQHFGDGTRLSIL.

The chain links TRBV18 to TRBJ2-3; 14 bases map to TRBD2. The germline V gene encodes CDR1 KGHSH and CDR2 LQKENI. V was pared by 6 bases and J by 1 base, with 9 bases of the junction left unmatched. The CDR3 covers 18 residues. Here the CDR3 DNA reads TGTGCCAGCTCGAAGGGACTAGCGGGAGTTTTGGGCACAGATACGCAGTATTTT. Translation gives CASSKGLAGVLGTDTQYF.

The V call is TRBV6-1, the J call TRBJ2-1; 10 positions agree with TRBD2. Trimming at V came to 11 bases and at J to 0 bases, leaving 22 bases not matched to a gene. Germline-derived CDR1 and CDR2 are MNHNS and SASEGT. There are 20 residues in the CDR3. The CDR3 DNA is TGTGCCGTCACGGGGGCCCCGGGACTAGCGTATTTCTACTCCTACAATGAGCAGTTCTTC. Residues: CAVTGAPGLAYFYSYNEQFF.

The J gene is TRBJ2-2, the V gene TRBV12-3 or TRBV12-4; 9 bases fit TRBD2. The junction had 3 bases not matched to a gene; V was cut back by 3 bases and J by 7 bases. The CDR3 extends over 14 amino acids. The CDR3, as DNA: TGTGCCAGCAGTTTTATAGCGGGAGACGGGGAGCTGTTTTTT. Protein sequence: CASSFIAGDGELFF.

This clonotype occurred a few times. The V and J genes are TRBV7-6 and TRBJ2-2; D possibly corresponds to TRBD2 (6 bases). Germline V CDR1 and CDR2: SGHVS, FNYEAQ. With 5 bases removed from V and 1 base from J, the gap between germline ends came to 17 bases. The CDR3 is 17 amino acids. This CDR3 reads CASSIMGAGLNTGELFF. The DNA for the CDR3 is TGTGCCAGCAGCATTATGGGAGCGGGTCTGAACACCGGGGAGCTGTTTTTT. Using reference TRBV7-6 and TRBJ2-2 for the parts outside the CDR3, the full variable domain is GAGVSQSPRYKVTKRGQDVALRCDPISGHVSLYWYRQALGQGPEFLTYFNYEAQQDKSGLPNDRFSAERPEGSISTLTIQRTEQRDSAMYRCASSIMGAGLNTGELFFGEGSRLTVL.

In this sample, this clonotype turned up many times. The chain links TRBV5-1 to TRBJ2-1; D not certain. This CDR3 region has 15 residues. The germline gives CDR1 SGHRS, CDR2 YFSETQ. V lost 1 base and J lost 8, with 16 bases in between. CDR3 sequence: CASSLMVAGGDEQFF. In nucleotides, the CDR3 is TGCGCCAGCAGCTTGATGGTTGCCGGTGGCGATGAGCAGTTCTTC.

Notes on this clonotype: This may be a read error, as it is one base from a much larger clone. The chain uses TRBV27 and TRBJ2-2, with a tentative D call TRBD2 (5 bases). The CDR3 loop spans 14 amino acids. CDR1 and CDR2 from the germline V gene are MNHEY and SMNVEV (reference sequence). CDR3 sequence: CATGRTPNTGELFF. The CDR3 DNA follows: TGTGCTACGGGAAGGACCCCGAACACCGGGGAGCTGTTTTTT.

Remarks on this clonotype: Possible read error: a much larger clone is one base away. The chain links TRBV9 to TRBJ2-7; 8 bases agree with TRBD1. Germline trimming cut 4 bases from V and 7 bases from J; bases unmatched to any gene: 13. The germline V gene has CDR1 SGDLS and CDR2 YYNGEE. The CDR3 covers 15 residues. The CDR3 loop reads CASSPRQGSCNEQYF. The CDR3 bases are TGTGCCAGCAGCCCTCGACAGGGGAGCTGCAATGAGCAGTACTTC.

The chain has TRBV29-1 and TRBJ1-2; D possibly corresponds to TRBD1 (5 bases). V was pared by 2 bases and J by 10 bases, with 14 bases between. The CDR3 loop spans 12 amino acids. CDR1 and CDR2 (germline): SQVTM, ANQGSEA. Here the CDR3 reads CSVENPAGTYTF. The DNA for the CDR3 is TGCAGCGTTGAAAATCCCGCTGGGACCTACACCTTC.

The rearrangement joins TRBV19 to TRBJ2-3; the D gene is possibly TRBD2 (5 bases). CDR3 length equals 14 residues. Trimming left V 7 bases short and J 6 bases short, with 17 bases between. From germline, CDR1 is LNHDA and CDR2 SQIVND (reference sequence). CDR3 nucleotide sequence: TGTGCCAGTACTGTGGGAGCCCCCAGTGATACGCAGTATTTT. This encodes CASTVGAPSDTQYF. Based on the CDR3 plus reference TRBV19 and TRBJ2-3, the full variable domain is DGGITQSPKYLFRKEGQNVTLSCEQNLNHDAMYWYRQDPGQGLRLIYYSQIVNDFQKGDIAEGYSVSREKKESFPLTVTSAQKNPTAFYLCASTVGAPSDTQYFGPGTRLTVL.

This clonotype has a count of ten or more. The rearrangement links TRBV30 to TRBJ1-1, with a tentative D call TRBD1 (5 bases). CDR3 length: 11 residues. Germline CDR1 and CDR2: GTSNPN and SVGIG (reference sequence). With 8 bases removed from V and 5 bases from J, the gap between germline ends came to 12 bases. CDR3 sequence: CARTRGTEAFF. CDR3 bases: TGTGCCCGGACTCGGGGGACTGAAGCTTTCTTT.

Many counts were recorded for this clonotype. The chain has TRBV7-2 and TRBJ1-2; D uncertain. The CDR3 loop spans 13 amino acids. Trimming shortened V by 3 bases and J by 2 bases, and 7 bases separated the two germline ends. Germline values: CDR1 SGHTA, CDR2 FQGNSA. The CDR3 DNA reads TGTGCCAGCAGCTTTTCAGTGAACTATGGCTACACCTTC. Amino acid sequence: CASSFSVNYGYTF. Full variable domain (outside the CDR3, taken from reference TRBV7-2 and TRBJ1-2): GAGVSQSPSNKVTEKGKDVELRCDPISGHTALYWYRQSLGQGLEFLIYFQGNSAPDKSGLPSDRFSAERTGGSVSTLTIQRTQQEDSAVYLCASSFSVNYGYTFGSGTRLTVV.

In its sample, this clonotype was seen many times. The chain uses TRBV10-3 and TRBJ1-1, with D uncertain. Germline V gene lookup returns CDR1 ENHRY and CDR2 SYGVKD. The V end lost 4 bases, the J end lost 1 base, and 10 bases lay between the germline ends. The CDR3 runs 14 residues. CDR3 DNA sequence: TGTGCCATCAGTGGGAAGGACTCGAACACTGAAGCTTTCTTT. Translation gives CAISGKDSNTEAFF.

This clonotype was detected many times. The chain is built from TRBV7-9 and TRBJ2-1; D not resolved. Trimming removed 6 bases from V and 9 bases from J, with 12 bases in between. The CDR3 covers 12 residues. CDR1 is SEHNR and CDR2 is FQNEAQ in the germline V gene (reference sequence). The CDR3 DNA sequence: TGTGCCAGCAGGGTCTTGATAGGTGAGCAGTTCTTC. It codes for CASRVLIGEQFF.

Only a few counts were recorded for this clonotype. The gene calls are TRBV7-9 and TRBJ2-1, with TRBD2 identical over 12 bases. CDR1 is SEHNR, CDR2 FQNEAQ, per germline (reference sequence). The J segment lost 7 bases and the V segment lost 7 bases, leaving 8 bases of the junction unmatched. The CDR3 sequence is 15 residues long. Here the CDR3 DNA reads TGTGCCAGCACCGAATGGACTAGCGGGAAGAATGAGCAGTTCTTC. It encodes CASTEWTSGKNEQFF.

In its sample, this clonotype was seen many times. The chain couples TRBV20-1 to TRBJ2-1; 8 positions agree with TRBD2. The CDR3 runs to 14 residues. Trimming took 6 bases from V and 4 from J; bases not matched to a gene: 8. Germline V CDR1 and CDR2: DFQATT, SNEGSKA (reference sequence). The CDR3 DNA reads TGCAGTGCAGCACTAGCGGTAGGATACAATGAGCAGTTCTTC. Translated: CSAALAVGYNEQFF.

At least ten counts were recorded for this clonotype. The chain joins TRBV2 to TRBJ1-2, with 8 nucleotides matching TRBD1. Germline V gene sequence: CDR1 SNHLY, CDR2 FYNNEI. The CDR3 runs to 12 residues. The J segment lost 6 bases and the V segment lost 6 bases, leaving 3 bases of the junction unmatched. CDR3 sequence reads: CASRGQGHGYTF. The CDR3 bases are TGTGCCAGCAGAGGACAGGGCCATGGCTACACCTTC.

This clonotype has only a few counts. The V gene is TRBV28, the J gene TRBJ1-4, with D tentatively TRBD1 (6 bases). In germline, CDR1 is MDHEN, CDR2 SYDVKM. Trimming shortened V by 9 bases and J by 8 bases, and 13 bases separated the two germline ends. This CDR3 has 12 residues. The CDR3 spells CASYRVREKLFF. DNA of the CDR3: TGTGCCAGTTACAGGGTTCGGGAAAAACTGTTTTTT.

This clonotype showed up many times. The chain is built from TRBV18 and TRBJ2-1; TRBD2 aligns across 9 bases. After removal of 3 bases from V and 9 bases from J, the junction contained 6 bases not matched to a gene. The CDR3 covers 14 residues. Per the germline V gene, CDR1 is KGHSH and CDR2 is LQKENI. The CDR3 nucleotides read TGTGCCAGCTCACCCGGACTAGCGAGCGTTGAGCAGTTCTTC. Residues: CASSPGLASVEQFF.

This clonotype was counted many times. The chain uses TRBV7-9 and TRBJ2-1, with 12 positions matching TRBD2. Per the germline V gene, CDR1 is SEHNR and CDR2 is FQNEAQ (reference sequence). With 1 base clipped from V and 7 bases from J, the junction kept 20 bases outside the gene matches. The CDR3 spans 21 residues. CDR3 sequence: CASSLVLASRKASGRGNEQFF. The CDR3 DNA reads as TGTGCCAGCAGCTTAGTTCTTGCGTCCCGAAAGGCTAGCGGGAGGGGAAATGAGCAGTTCTTC.

This clonotype was seen ten or more times. This rearrangement joins TRBV6-1 to TRBJ2-7; TRBD1 agrees at 8 bases. The CDR3 has 15 residues. V shed 2 bases, J shed 7 bases, and the junction held 10 bases outside the gene matches. Germline-derived CDR1 and CDR2 are MNHNS and SASEGT. The CDR3 coding sequence is TGTGCCAGCAGTGAAATTGAGACAGGGGTGGGGGAGCAGTACTTC. Translation: CASSEIETGVGEQYF.

The sample holds a few counts of this clonotype. The chain uses TRBV20-1 and TRBJ2-3; TRBD2 matches at 7 bases. CDR1 and CDR2 (germline): DFQATT, SNEGSKA (reference sequence). J gave up 3 bases and V 6 bases, and 6 bases lay outside the gene matches. The CDR3 consists of 13 residues. The CDR3 loop is CSAPQAGTDTQYF. CDR3 bases: TGCAGTGCCCCCCAAGCGGGAACAGATACGCAGTATTTT.

This clonotype appeared many times. The rearrangement uses TRBV28 and TRBJ2-7; a weak D match, TRBD1 (5 bases). Germline loops: CDR1 MDHEN, CDR2 SYDVKM. This CDR3 is built from 15 residues. The germline V and J ends were trimmed by 2 bases and 7 bases, with 18 bases remaining between them. CDR3 residues: CASSLVLTRAGEQYF. CDR3 in DNA: TGTGCCAGCAGTTTAGTTCTGACCAGGGCAGGGGAGCAGTACTTC. Combining the CDR3 with reference TRBV28 and TRBJ2-7 gives the whole variable domain DVKVTQSSRYLVKRTGEKVFLECVQDMDHENMFWYRQDPGLGLRLIYFSYDVKMKEKGDIPEGYSVSREKKERFSLILESASTNQTSMYLCASSLVLTRAGEQYFGPGTRLTVT.

This clonotype was recorded a few times. The rearrangement links TRBV6-1 to TRBJ2-3; D is possibly TRBD2 (5 bases). V gave up 5 bases and J gave up 4 bases, with 10 bases separating them. This CDR3 has 13 amino acids. Germline CDR1 MNHNS, CDR2 SASEGT. The CDR3 loop is CASSPTSPDTQYF. In DNA, the CDR3 is TGTGCCAGCAGTCCCACTAGTCCAGATACGCAGTATTTT.

This clonotype was observed at least ten times. The V call is TRBV11-1, the J call TRBJ2-7; no clear D gene. V was cut by 1 base and J by 2 bases, with 9 bases left in between. Per germline, CDR1 SGHAT and CDR2 FQDESV (reference sequence). CDR3 length equals 14 residues. In DNA, the CDR3 is TGTGCCAGCAGCTTAGGACCAGTCCCCTACGAGCAGTACTTC. Translated, it gives CASSLGPVPYEQYF.

The table lists this clonotype with many counts. This chain links TRBV20-1 with TRBJ2-1, with D possibly matching TRBD2 (5 bases). The CDR3 loop spans 14 amino acids. Trimming removed 3 bases at V and 0 bases at J, with 9 bases between. Looked up from germline, CDR1 is DFQATT and CDR2 is SNEGSKA (reference sequence). CDR3 region: CSASGLSSYNEQFF. CDR3 in DNA: TGCAGTGCTAGCGGACTTAGCTCCTACAATGAGCAGTTCTTC.